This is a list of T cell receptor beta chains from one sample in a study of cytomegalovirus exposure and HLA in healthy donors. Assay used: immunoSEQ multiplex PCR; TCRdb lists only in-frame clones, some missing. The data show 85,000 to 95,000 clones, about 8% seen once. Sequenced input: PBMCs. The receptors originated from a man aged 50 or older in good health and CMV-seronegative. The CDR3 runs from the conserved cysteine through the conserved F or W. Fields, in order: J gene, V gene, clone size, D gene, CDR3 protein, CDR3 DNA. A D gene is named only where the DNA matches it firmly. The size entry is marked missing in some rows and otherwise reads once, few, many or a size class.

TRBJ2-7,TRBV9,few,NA,CASSLHGSPPGKQYF,TGTGCCAGCAGCCTCCACGGGAGCCCCCCGGGGAAGCAGTACTTC
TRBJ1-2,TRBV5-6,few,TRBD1,CASSFDRGYGYTF,TGTGCCAGCAGCTTCGACAGGGGATATGGCTACACCTTC
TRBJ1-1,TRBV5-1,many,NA,CASPHSGHPIMNTEAFF,TGCGCCAGCCCACACTCGGGACATCCCATCATGAACACTGAAGCTTTCTTT
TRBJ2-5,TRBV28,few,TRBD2,CASTRTSGRAMETQYF,TGTGCCAGCACAAGGACTAGCGGGAGGGCCATGGAGACCCAGTACTTC
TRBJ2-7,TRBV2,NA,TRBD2,CASSDWTSGSEQYF,TGTGCCAGCAGTGATTGGACTAGCGGGAGCGAGCAGTACTTC
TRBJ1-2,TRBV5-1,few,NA,CASRGDGGPSSGYTF,TGCGCCAGCAGAGGGGACGGGGGGCCCTCGTCAGGCTACACCTTC
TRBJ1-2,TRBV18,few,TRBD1,CASSLAGGDGYTF,TGTGCCAGCTCACTAGCAGGGGGCGATGGCTACACCTTC
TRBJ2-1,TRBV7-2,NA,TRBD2,CASSLKALAGPLEFF,TGTGCCAGCAGCTTAAAGGCGCTAGCGGGTCCCCTCGAGTTCTTC
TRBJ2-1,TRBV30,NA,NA,CAWSRDKRTYNEQFF,TGTGCCTGGAGCCGTGACAAGCGGACCTACAATGAGCAGTTCTTC
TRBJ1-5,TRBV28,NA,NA,CASVDPGAQPQHF,TGTGCCAGCGTCGACCCGGGAGCCCAGCCCCAGCATTTT
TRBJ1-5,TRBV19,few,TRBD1,CASSAGTGDQPQHF,TGTGCCAGTAGTGCCGGGACAGGGGATCAGCCCCAGCATTTT
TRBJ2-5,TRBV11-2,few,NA,CASSLGQRETQYF,TGTGCCAGCAGCTTGGGACAACGGGAGACCCAGTACTTC
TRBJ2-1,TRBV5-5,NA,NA,CASSLWGESYNEQFF,TGTGCCAGCAGCTTGTGGGGGGAATCCTACAATGAGCAGTTCTTC
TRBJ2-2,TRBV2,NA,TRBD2,CASRLAGGTNTGELFF,TGTGCCAGCCGACTAGCGGGGGGGACGAACACCGGGGAGCTGTTTTTT
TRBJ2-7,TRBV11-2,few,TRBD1,CASSYGTVLSYEQYF,TGTGCCAGCAGCTACGGGACAGTTCTCTCCTACGAGCAGTACTTC
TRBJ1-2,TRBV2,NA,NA,CASGSPGYGYTF,TGTGCCAGCGGCTCCCCTGGCTATGGCTACACCTTC
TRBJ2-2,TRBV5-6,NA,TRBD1,CASSYRGDTGELFF,TGTGCCAGCAGCTACAGGGGGGACACCGGGGAGCTGTTTTTT
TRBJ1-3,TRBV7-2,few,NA,CASSLDHSSGNTIYF,TGTGCCAGCAGCTTAGATCATAGCTCTGGAAACACCATATATTTT
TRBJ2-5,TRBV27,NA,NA,CASSLSAQDQETQYF,TGTGCCAGCAGTTTATCTGCCCAGGACCAAGAGACCCAGTACTTC
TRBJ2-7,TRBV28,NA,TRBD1,CASVTGQGPQRQYF,TGTGCCAGCGTAACTGGACAGGGGCCTCAACGTCAGTACTTC
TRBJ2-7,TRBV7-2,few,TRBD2,CASSLATSGRNEQYF,TGTGCCAGCAGCTTAGCAACTAGCGGGAGAAACGAGCAGTACTTC
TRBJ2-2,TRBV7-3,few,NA,CASSFSNTGELFF,TGTGCCAGCAGCTTCTCGAACACCGGGGAGCTGTTTTTT
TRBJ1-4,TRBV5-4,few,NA,CASSLDYGVEKLFF,TGTGCCAGCAGCTTGGACTACGGGGTTGAAAAACTGTTTTTT
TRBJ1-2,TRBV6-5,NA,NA,CASSYSRNGLGYGYTF,TGTGCCAGCAGTTACTCGAGGAATGGTCTAGGCTATGGCTACACCTTC
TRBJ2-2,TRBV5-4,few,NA,CASSPGGAIGELFF,TGTGCCAGCAGTCCCGGGGGAGCGATTGGGGAGCTGTTTTTT
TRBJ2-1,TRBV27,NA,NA,CASSYSADHYNEQFF,TGTGCCAGCAGTTATAGCGCGGATCACTACAATGAGCAGTTCTTC
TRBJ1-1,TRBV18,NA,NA,CASSPLGAETEAFF,TGTGCCAGCTCACCGTTGGGGGCAGAGACTGAAGCTTTCTTT